A single sample gave rise to the 28 T cell receptor beta chains below, sequenced in a study of cytomegalovirus exposure and HLA in healthy donors. Primers included in the PCR were 60 Vbeta and 13 Jbeta primers. Profiled with immunoSEQ multiplex PCR; TCRdb holds only in-frame clones, not every one. This sample has more than 65,000 clones, with 65% to 75% found just once. The sequenced material came from PBMCs. The receptors were sampled from an older woman in good health and CMV-seropositive.

This rearrangement joins TRBV9 to TRBJ1-1; maybe TRBD1 (6 bases). Trimming pared 0 bases from V and 1 base from J, leaving 10 bases between. The V gene's germline CDR1 is SGDLS and CDR2 YYNGEE. The CDR3 extends over 15 amino acids. CDR3 sequence reads: CASSVGDRRNTEAFF. Written as DNA, the CDR3 is TGTGCCAGCAGCGTAGGCGACAGGAGGAACACTGAAGCTTTCTTT.

The chain couples TRBV2 to TRBJ1-2; D is unclear. Deletions cut 5 bases from V and 4 bases from J, with 8 bases between. Looked up from germline, CDR1 is SNHLY and CDR2 is FYNNEI. There are 12 residues in the CDR3. The CDR3: CASSYIPYGYTF. Written as DNA, the CDR3 is TGTGCCAGCAGTTACATTCCCTATGGCTACACCTTC.

The chain employs TRBV29-1 and TRBJ1-2, with no clear D. Trimming left V 7 bases short and J 7 bases short, with 7 bases between. Per germline, CDR1 SQVTM and CDR2 ANQGSEA. The CDR3 contains 9 residues. The CDR3 protein is CSAGGGYTF. Here the CDR3 DNA reads TGCAGCGCTGGCGGTGGCTACACCTTC.

This chain uses TRBV30 with TRBJ2-6, with TRBD1 matching over 7 bases. After removal of 3 bases from V and 3 bases from J, the junction contained 2 bases not matched to a gene. CDR3 length: 14 residues. CDR1 is GTSNPN and CDR2 is SVGIG in the germline V gene (reference sequence). CDR3: CAWRDRSGANVLTF. The CDR3, as DNA: TGTGCCTGGAGGGACAGGAGTGGGGCCAACGTCCTGACTTTC.

The CDR3 DNA sequence: TGTGCCATCAGGGGAGGGGGCGAGCAGTACTTC. This gives the protein CAIRGGGEQYF. The chain combines TRBV10-3 with TRBJ2-7; TRBD2 might be the D (7 bases). The V gene's germline CDR1 is ENHRY and CDR2 SYGVKD. V shed 6 bases and J shed 6 bases, with 9 bases lying between them. The CDR3 is made up of 11 amino acids.

This rearrangement joins TRBV5-6 to TRBJ1-2; TRBD1 might be the D (5 bases). Trimming took off 4 bases at V and 4 bases at J, with 17 bases between the two ends. Germline V gene lookup returns CDR1 SGHDT and CDR2 YYEEEE. The CDR3 contains 15 residues. The CDR3 loop reads CASSKDSSVTYGYTF. The CDR3 DNA is TGTGCCAGCAGCAAAGACAGTTCAGTAACCTATGGCTACACCTTC.

CDR3 DNA: TGTGCCAGCACTGACAGGGCCCCCTACGAGCAGTACTTC. This gives the protein CASTDRAPYEQYF. V is TRBV6-1 and J is TRBJ2-7, with 7 positions matching TRBD1. Germline assignment: CDR1 MNHNS and CDR2 SASEGT. The V gene end was trimmed by 7 bases and the J gene end by 2 bases; junction bases not matched to a gene: 5. This CDR3 region has 13 residues.

The gene calls are TRBV15 and TRBJ1-2; D remains unclear. CDR1 LNHNV and CDR2 YYDKDF come from the germline V gene (reference sequence). The CDR3 extends over 12 amino acids. V was pared by 5 bases and J by 3 bases, with 7 bases between. The CDR3 nucleotides read TGTGCCACCAGCTGGGCAGACTATGGCTACACCTTC. Amino acid sequence: CATSWADYGYTF. Complete variable domain (other parts from reference TRBV15 and TRBJ1-2): DAMVIQNPRYQVTQFGKPVTLSCSQTLNHNVMYWYQQKSSQAPKLLFHYYDKDFNNEADTPDNFQSRRPNTSFCFLDIRSPGLGDTAMYLCATSWADYGYTFGSGTRLTVV.

V gene TRBV30 combines with J gene TRBJ2-7; 7 bases align to TRBD2. The V gene's germline CDR1 is GTSNPN and CDR2 SVGIG (reference sequence). The J segment lost 5 bases and the V segment lost 4 bases, leaving 11 bases of the junction unmatched. The length of the CDR3 is 14 residues. The CDR3 reads CAWNEGRVANEQYF. CDR3 bases: TGTGCCTGGAATGAAGGGAGGGTGGCCAACGAGCAGTACTTC.

V is TRBV19 and J is TRBJ2-1; 8 bases are a match to TRBD2. CDR3 length equals 12 residues. Looked up from germline, CDR1 is LNHDA and CDR2 is SQIVND (reference sequence). V gave up 4 bases and J gave up 9 bases; unmatched junction bases: 2. The CDR3 sequence: CASSSGGFEQFF. The CDR3 DNA sequence: TGTGCCAGTAGTAGCGGGGGGTTTGAGCAGTTCTTC.

The CDR3 DNA is TGTGCCAGCAGCTCTCGAGGTGTGGCCCCCGACGAGCAGTACTTC. It specifies CASSSRGVAPDEQYF. The gene calls are TRBV13 and TRBJ2-7; D not resolved. The CDR3 covers 15 residues. Trimming left V 4 bases short and J 5 bases short, with 18 bases between. Germline values: CDR1 PRHDT, CDR2 FYEKMQ (reference sequence).

V usage is TRBV11-3 and J usage is TRBJ1-1, with 7 positions matching TRBD1. Germline trimming cut 0 bases from V and 3 bases from J; bases unmatched to any gene: 4. Germline V gene data show CDR1 as SGHNT and CDR2 as YENEEA. The CDR3 is 15 residues long. CDR3 nucleotide sequence: TGTGCCAGCAGCTTAGATCAGGGGGTTGACACTGAAGCTTTCTTT. Encoded protein: CASSLDQGVDTEAFF.

The rearrangement links TRBV18 to TRBJ1-2; possible D gene TRBD1, 6 bases. V gave up 6 bases and J gave up 0 bases, with 11 bases separating them. The CDR3 has 14 amino acids. Per the germline V gene, CDR1 is KGHSH and CDR2 is LQKENI. The CDR3 here is CASSQGTTNYGYTF. The CDR3, as DNA: TGTGCCAGCTCTCAGGGGACAACTAACTATGGCTACACCTTC.

The chain has TRBV6-6 and TRBJ2-7; tentatively, D is TRBD1 (6 bases). Trimming left V 5 bases short and J 6 bases short, with 17 bases between. The CDR3 is 14 amino acids. Germline values: CDR1 MNHNY, CDR2 SVGAGI (reference sequence). In DNA form, the CDR3 reads TGTGCCAGCAGTCCCGGAGCTACAGGGTCCGAGCAGTACTTC. Translating it yields CASSPGATGSEQYF.

J is TRBJ1-2 and V is TRBV11-2, with D maybe TRBD1 (5 bases). V was cut by 2 bases and J by 6 bases, with 13 bases left in between. Per germline, CDR1 SGHAT and CDR2 FQNNGV. CDR3 length: 14 residues. The CDR3 nucleotides are TGTGCCAGCAGCTTACGGGGGGGGTACGATGGCTACACCTTC. Translation gives CASSLRGGYDGYTF.

This clone appeared a single time. The rearrangement joins TRBV2 to TRBJ2-5; 9 bases line up with TRBD2. V lost 4 bases, J lost 4 bases, and 4 bases stayed unmatched. Germline V gene lookup returns CDR1 SNHLY and CDR2 FYNNEI. CDR3 size: 14 residues. The CDR3 bases are TGTGCCAGCAGTGGAGGGACTAGCACAGAGACCCAGTACTTC. Its protein product is CASSGGTSTETQYF.

The chain is built from TRBV9 and TRBJ1-1; possibly TRBD1 for D (5 bases). The CDR3 covers 15 residues. Trimming removed 3 bases at V and 4 bases at J, with 16 bases between. Germline V gene data show CDR1 as SGDLS and CDR2 as YYNGEE. CDR3 bases: TGTGCCAGCAGCGGGAGTCCAAGGGGTATCACTGAAGCTTTCTTT. Amino acid sequence: CASSGSPRGITEAFF.

The rearrangement uses TRBV4-1 and TRBJ2-7; perhaps TRBD2 as D (5 bases). Germline values: CDR1 MGHRA, CDR2 YSYEKL. V shed 0 bases and J shed 7 bases, with 16 bases lying between them. This CDR3 has 15 amino acids. The CDR3 DNA reads as TGCGCCAGCAGCCAAGACGGACTTGGGTGGAGGGAGCAGTACTTC. Its protein is CASSQDGLGWREQYF.

This chain joins TRBV5-5 and TRBJ2-3, with 8 bases matching TRBD1. There are 16 residues in the CDR3. V lost 3 bases, J lost 4 bases, and 10 bases stayed unmatched. Looked up from germline, CDR1 is SGHKS and CDR2 is YYEKEE (reference sequence). The CDR3 here is CASSWFSGGEADTQYF. The CDR3 DNA sequence: TGTGCCAGCAGCTGGTTCTCAGGGGGCGAGGCAGATACGCAGTATTTT.

The chain is built from TRBV7-8 and TRBJ1-2, with 8 bases lining up with TRBD1. The CDR3 is 13 residues long. J gave up 8 bases and V 4 bases, and 6 bases lay outside the gene matches. Per the germline V gene, CDR1 is SGHVS and CDR2 is FQNEAQ. The CDR3 region has the DNA TGTGCCAGCAGCTCCTTGGACAGGGACGGCTACACCTTC. Amino acids: CASSSLDRDGYTF.

V is TRBV4-1 and J is TRBJ2-7; D not resolved. Germline V gives CDR1 MGHRA, CDR2 YSYEKL. The CDR3 runs to 16 residues. Trimming shortened V by 2 bases and J by 3 bases, and 17 bases separated the two germline ends. The CDR3 sequence: CASSQTAHNENYEQYF. The CDR3 coding sequence is TGCGCCAGCAGCCAAACCGCCCACAACGAAAACTACGAGCAGTACTTC.

A few counts support this clone. The V call is TRBV7-2, the J call TRBJ2-7; possibly TRBD2 for D (5 bases). Germline V gene lookup returns CDR1 SGHTA and CDR2 FQGNSA. With 4 bases removed from V and 3 bases from J, the gap between germline ends came to 16 bases. CDR3 length: 15 residues. CDR3 amino acids: CASSSRSGNNYEQYF. The CDR3 DNA sequence: TGTGCCAGCAGCTCGCGATCCGGGAACAACTACGAGCAGTACTTC.

This clone was observed a few times. This clone may be a read error of a much larger clone one base away. The sample carries other DNA sequences with the same CDR3. V is TRBV6-5 and J is TRBJ1-1; D may be TRBD1 (5 bases). This CDR3 comprises 13 residues. V was shortened by 6 bases and J by 0 bases, with 8 bases between the two germline ends. The germline V gene has CDR1 MNHEY and CDR2 SVGAGI. The CDR3 coding sequence is TGTGCCAGCAGACGACAGTTGAACACTGAAGCTTTCTTT. Protein: CASRRQLNTEAFF.

This chain joins TRBV5-1 and TRBJ2-1; maybe TRBD1 (5 bases). CDR3 length: 16 amino acids. Trimming removed 4 bases from V and 5 bases from J, with 19 bases in between. CDR1 and CDR2 (germline): SGHRS, YFSETQ. CDR3 sequence: CASSGAVQGKNNEQFF. In DNA form, the CDR3 reads TGCGCCAGCAGCGGGGCGGTTCAGGGTAAAAACAATGAGCAGTTCTTC.

As for this clone: Since no conserved phenylalanine or tryptophan closes the CDR3, a read error is the likely cause. Other DNA sequences within the sample encode an identical CDR3. The chain recombines TRBV9 with TRBJ1-3; unclear D gene. Germline V CDR1 and CDR2: SGDLS, YYNGEE. The CDR3 spans 11 residues. The CDR3 DNA reads as TGTGCCAGCAGCAACCCGAACACGATATATTGT. This codes for CASSNPNTIYC.

The V gene is TRBV6-6, the J gene TRBJ1-2; the match to TRBD1 covers 7 bases. The CDR3 loop spans 16 amino acids. V shed 4 bases and J 2 bases; nucleotides not matched to a gene: 10. CDR1 and CDR2 from the germline V gene are MNHNY and SVGAGI (reference sequence). In DNA form, the CDR3 reads TGTGCCAGCAGTTTCCTCCGGGACAGCCTCAACTATGGCTACACCTTC. This gives the protein CASSFLRDSLNYGYTF.

This clone was recorded a few times. The chain uses TRBV9 and TRBJ2-1; 7 positions agree with TRBD1. The V and J ends lost 2 bases and 1 base, in that order; junction bases with no gene match: 3. The germline CDR1 and CDR2 sequences are SGDLS and YYNGEE. The length of the CDR3 is 15 residues. CDR3 region: CASSVTGNSYNEQFF. The CDR3 region has the DNA TGTGCCAGCAGCGTGACAGGGAATTCCTACAATGAGCAGTTCTTC. Supplemented by reference TRBV9 and TRBJ2-1, the full variable domain reads DSGVTQTPKHLITATGQRVTLRCSPRSGDLSVYWYQQSLDQGLQFLIQYYNGEERAKGNILERFSAQQFPDLHSELNLSSLELGDSALYFCASSVTGNSYNEQFFGPGTRLTVL.

V usage is TRBV2 and J usage is TRBJ1-5; tentative D call: TRBD1 (6 bases). Trimming cost V 1 base and J 2 bases, with 15 bases left between them. The CDR3 runs 17 residues. Looked up from germline, CDR1 is SNHLY and CDR2 is FYNNEI. The CDR3: CASSEDPPGVGNQPQHF. The CDR3 DNA follows: TGTGCCAGCAGTGAAGATCCGCCAGGGGTGGGCAATCAGCCCCAGCATTTT.